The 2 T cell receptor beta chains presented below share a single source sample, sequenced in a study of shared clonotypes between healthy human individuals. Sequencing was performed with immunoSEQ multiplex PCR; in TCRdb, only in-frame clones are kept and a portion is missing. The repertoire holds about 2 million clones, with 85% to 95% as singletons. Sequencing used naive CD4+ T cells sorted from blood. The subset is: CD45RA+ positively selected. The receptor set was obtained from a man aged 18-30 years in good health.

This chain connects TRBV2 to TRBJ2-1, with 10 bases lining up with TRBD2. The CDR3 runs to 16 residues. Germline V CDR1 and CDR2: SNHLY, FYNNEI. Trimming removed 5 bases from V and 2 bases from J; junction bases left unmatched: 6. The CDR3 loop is CASSKGTSVPYNEQFF. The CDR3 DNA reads TGTGCCAGCAGTAAAGGGACTAGCGTACCCTACAATGAGCAGTTCTTC.

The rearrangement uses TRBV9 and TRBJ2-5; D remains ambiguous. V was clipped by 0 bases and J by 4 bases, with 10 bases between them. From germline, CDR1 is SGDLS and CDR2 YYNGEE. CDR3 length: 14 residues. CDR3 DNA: TGTGCCAGCAGCGTAGGAGTGTCTCCAGAGACCCAGTACTTC. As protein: CASSVGVSPETQYF.